The T cell receptor beta chain under discussion was sequenced for a study of beta chain features in type 1 diabetes. Germline loops: CDR1 ENHRY, CDR2 SYGVKD. The length of the CDR3 is 16 residues. Between the trimmed V and J ends, which lost 3 bases and 2 bases, there was a span of 15 bases. Overall study results and limits: Moderate yet significant TCRB CDR3 shortening was seen in Type 1 diabetes patients in all four CD4+ subsets. A PCR bias possibly favoring shorter templates would apply equally to patients and controls. A closer apparent resemblance between naive, central memory and Treg TCRB repertoires was seen in patients than in healthy donors.

This clone was seen more than once but under ten times. Antigen: not known. Expressed TCRB transcripts were sequenced because the entire RNA isolate underwent reverse transcription. Produced via immunoSEQ multiplex PCR; TCRdb's table is partial and in-frame only. The profile shows hundreds of thousands of clones, 15% to 19% of them singletons. The specimen sequenced was naive CD4+ T cells from blood. The V and J genes are TRBV10-3 and TRBJ2-3; unclear D gene. This receptor was taken from a man between 18 and 35 years old in good health. The CDR3 loop reads CAISDRTPGPTDTQYF. CDR3 coding DNA: TGTGCCATCAGTGATCGAACCCCGGGTCCCACAGATACGCAGTATTTT.